The 4 T cell receptor beta chains below were found in one sample sequenced in a study of blood T cells in healthy people across ages (dated by TCRdb to between 2014 and 2017). Library creation used 5' RACE. Sequencer: Illumina HiSeq 2500. The second PCR ran for about 6 to 12 cycles and used a J-beta primer mix along with a sample-barcoded 5' primer. TCRdb passed the public sequencing reads through fastp at Q25 and MiXCR, retaining productive beta sequences. Merged by CDR3 protein, the rows form single entries marked with the most common genes and DNA. A total of some 800,000 distinct CDR3 sequences appear in this sample, around 25% of them only once. Under 4.5% of the sample lies in the top ten. Another study also made use of these data, one on T cells of mothers and their children.

Sequenced material: blood. The receptors were sampled from a boy aged 5-17 years in good health.

This clonotype was counted between two and nine times. V usage is TRBV18 and J usage is TRBJ2-7; no reliable D call. The CDR3 runs to 15 residues. The V end was cut by 3 bases, the J end by 3 bases, with 15 bases between. Germline V gene lookup returns CDR1 KGHSH and CDR2 LQKENI. In DNA, the CDR3 is TGTGCCAGCTCACCCTTTAGCACAAGGGACTACGAGCAGTACTTC. Its protein is CASSPFSTRDYEQYF.

This clonotype was counted between two and nine times. One junction end disagrees with the germline gene, perhaps due to a read error. This chain uses TRBV7-7 with TRBJ2-5; TRBD2 matches at 9 bases. The J call is in doubt because the DNA end fits TRBJ2-1 better. From germline, CDR1 is SSHAT and CDR2 FNYEAQ (reference sequence). The CDR3 extends over 15 amino acids. The CDR3 loop reads CASSQLAGPPYEQFF. In DNA, the CDR3 is TGTGCTAGCAGCCAACTAGCGGGCCCCCCTTATGAGCAGTTCTTC.

This clonotype came up a few times. This chain links TRBV4-3 with TRBJ2-7; 10 nucleotides match TRBD2. This CDR3 region has 15 residues. J gave up 2 bases and V 5 bases, and 6 bases lay outside the gene matches. The V gene's germline CDR1 is LGHNA and CDR2 YSLEER. CDR3 amino acids: CASSGRAGGAYEQYF. CDR3 sequence (DNA): TGCGCCAGCAGCGGGAGAGCGGGAGGGGCCTACGAGCAGTACTTC.

This clonotype was counted a few times. This chain uses TRBV7-9 with TRBJ1-5; no reliable D call. The length of the CDR3 is 14 residues. Germline V gene data show CDR1 as SEHNR and CDR2 as FQNEAQ (reference sequence). V was pared by 4 bases and J by 4 bases, with 11 bases between. CDR3 residues: CASSSGGGNQPQHF. For the CDR3, the DNA is TGTGCCAGCAGCTCAGGAGGAGGTAATCAGCCCCAGCATTTT. Variable domain in full (rest from reference TRBV7-9 and TRBJ1-5): DTGVSQNPRHKITKRGQNVTFRCDPISEHNRLYWYRQTLGQGPEFLTYFQNEAQLEKSRLLSDRFSAERPKGSFSTLEIQRTEQGDSAMYLCASSSGGGNQPQHFGDGTRLSIL.